This T cell receptor (beta chain) was sequenced for a study of identical twins listed by TCRdb under 2016. With respect to the entire study: The study deep-sequenced TCR alpha and beta repertoires from monozygotic twins, unrelated adults of various ages and cord blood to test whether fetal clonotypes persist. To rule out contamination, replicate twin experiments were performed at different times with different library preparation protocols. Study-level results and caveats: Out-of-frame TCR alpha sequences shared between twins showed an excess of low generation-probability sequences compared with coincidental sharing between unrelated individuals. Invariant T cells such as MAIT and iNKT could partly confound zero-insertion analyses, although diverse VJ usage argued against such confounding for most clonotypes. Fewer insertions were carried by abundant cord blood beta clonotypes; a weaker similar trend was observed in young adult naive repertoires, while no such trend was observed in memory repertoires. In beta out-of-frame sequences, excess twin sharing was weaker, because having fewer shared sequences lowered the signal-to-noise ratio. In monozygotic twins, recombination models systematically underestimated out-of-frame TCR alpha sharing, but the models matched the sharing seen between unrelated individuals. Because the same donors could not be followed over many years, conclusions were based on cross-sectional statistical analysis.

Receptor amplification or capture employed 5' RACE. The listed sequencing device is Illumina HiSeq 2000. Template switching introduced a universal primer binding site; the final cDNA contained a unique molecular identifier, enabling accurate counting of TCR cDNA molecules. Specific primers in the conserved constant-segment region were used to synthesize first-strand cDNA for TCR alpha and beta chains. Each cDNA library was double barcoded, with a SMART-Mk sample barcode plus Illumina barcodes, to control for contamination. TruSeq adapter sequences along with Illumina sample barcodes were introduced in two successive PCR steps. Sequencing of the TCR alpha and beta cDNA libraries was done on the Illumina HiSeq platform using custom primers. From the authors' description of their analysis: Raw reads were processed with MiGEC to extract unique molecular identifiers, and MiXCR was used to determine CDR3 positions. For each individual, recombination models were inferred using an EM algorithm with the repgenHMM and IGoR tools. Shared clonotype analysis was performed with the tcR package in R, normalizing sharing by the product of cloneset sizes. Out-of-frame nonproductive sequences were analyzed to study raw recombination free of thymic and clonal selection effects. The public reads were run again by TCRdb, first through fastp at Q25 and then through MiXCR, and only productive beta chains were kept. Identical CDR3 proteins give one entry, which carries the most common genes and DNA. TCRdb's processing, not the authors' own work, is the source of the V and J calls. A total of a few hundred thousand distinct CDR3 sequences appear in this sample, roughly a tenth of them only once. Of the sample, 8% to 10% falls within the top ten clones.

V lost 3 bases and J lost 2 bases; the stretch between them is 14 bases long. Inclusive of the bounding cysteine and phenylalanine, the CDR3 is 15 residues long. The DNA shown is the 45-base CDR3, in frame from base 1. CDR1 DFQATT and CDR2 SNEGSKA were looked up in the germline V gene (reference sequence). Every donor in the study was a healthy Caucasian. Miltenyi CD45RO+ enrichment and human naive T-cell isolation kits were used to isolate memory (CD45RO+) and naive T cells from PBMC. A word on this clonotype: It has no known antigen specificity. No base quality values were provided; no much bigger clone lies one nucleotide off.

The source material was memory T cells sorted from blood. This specimen's cell subset or site label, interpreted: CD45RO+ enriched T cells. This clonotype was sampled from a man in his fifties in good health. Recombination linked TRBV20-1 to TRBJ1-5, and TRBD1 may be the D gene, going by 5 matching bases. The nucleotide sequence reads TGCAGTGCTAGCACGGGATTGGGGGGCAATCAGCCCCAGCATTTT. Its product reads: CSASTGLGGNQPQHF.